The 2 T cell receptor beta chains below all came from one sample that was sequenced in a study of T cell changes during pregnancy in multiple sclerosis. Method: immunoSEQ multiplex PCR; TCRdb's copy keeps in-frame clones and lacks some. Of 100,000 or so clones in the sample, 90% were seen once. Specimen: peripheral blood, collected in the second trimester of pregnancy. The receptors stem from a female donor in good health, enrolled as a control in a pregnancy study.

CDR3 sequence reads: CASSPEGTASYNEQFF. The CDR3 bases are TGCGCCAGCAGCCCGGAGGGGACGGCCTCCTACAATGAGCAGTTCTTC. This rearrangement joins TRBV4-3 to TRBJ2-1, with a tentative D call TRBD2 (6 bases). The germline V and J ends were trimmed by 4 bases and 0 bases, with 13 bases remaining between them. Germline V gene sequence: CDR1 LGHNA, CDR2 YSLEER. This CDR3 is 16 amino acids long.

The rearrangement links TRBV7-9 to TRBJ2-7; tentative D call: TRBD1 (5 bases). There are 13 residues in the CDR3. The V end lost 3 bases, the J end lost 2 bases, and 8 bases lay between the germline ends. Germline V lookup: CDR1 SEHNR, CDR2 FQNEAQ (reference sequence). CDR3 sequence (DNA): TGTGCCAGCAGCTTGGTAGGGGCCTACGAGCAGTACTTC. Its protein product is CASSLVGAYEQYF.